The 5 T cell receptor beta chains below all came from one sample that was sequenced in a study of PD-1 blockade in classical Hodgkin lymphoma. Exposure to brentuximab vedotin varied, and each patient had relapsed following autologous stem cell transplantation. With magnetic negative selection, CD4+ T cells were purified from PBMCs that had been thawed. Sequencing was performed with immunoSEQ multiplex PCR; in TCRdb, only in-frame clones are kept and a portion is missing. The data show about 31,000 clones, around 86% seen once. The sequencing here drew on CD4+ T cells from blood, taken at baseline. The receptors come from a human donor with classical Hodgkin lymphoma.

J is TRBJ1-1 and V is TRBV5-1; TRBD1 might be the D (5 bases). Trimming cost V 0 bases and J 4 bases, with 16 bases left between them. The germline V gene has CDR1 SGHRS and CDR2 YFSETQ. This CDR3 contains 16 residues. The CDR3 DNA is TGCGCCAGCAGCTTGGTTGGTGGGGACCTGGGCACTGAAGCTTTCTTT. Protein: CASSLVGGDLGTEAFF.

The CDR3 loop is CASSLTSGQETQYF. The CDR3 nucleotides are TGCGCCAGCAGCCTAACTAGCGGTCAAGAGACCCAGTACTTC. V and J are TRBV5-1 and TRBJ2-5; 8 bases match TRBD2. Losses at the gene ends were 4 bases for V and 2 bases for J; bases not matched to a gene: 4. CDR3 length: 14 amino acids. Germline V gives CDR1 SGHRS, CDR2 YFSETQ.

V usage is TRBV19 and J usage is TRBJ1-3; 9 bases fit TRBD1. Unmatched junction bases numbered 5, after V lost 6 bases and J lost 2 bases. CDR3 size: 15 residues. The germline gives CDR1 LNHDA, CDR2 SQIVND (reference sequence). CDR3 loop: CASSPRTGAGNTIYF. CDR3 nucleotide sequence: TGTGCCAGTAGCCCAAGGACAGGGGCTGGAAACACCATATATTTT.

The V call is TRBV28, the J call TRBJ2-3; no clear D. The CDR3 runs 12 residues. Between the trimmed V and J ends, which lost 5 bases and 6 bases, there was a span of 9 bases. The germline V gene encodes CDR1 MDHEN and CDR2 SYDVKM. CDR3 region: CASSTPADTQYF. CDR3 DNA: TGTGCCAGCAGTACCCCCGCGGATACGCAGTATTTT.

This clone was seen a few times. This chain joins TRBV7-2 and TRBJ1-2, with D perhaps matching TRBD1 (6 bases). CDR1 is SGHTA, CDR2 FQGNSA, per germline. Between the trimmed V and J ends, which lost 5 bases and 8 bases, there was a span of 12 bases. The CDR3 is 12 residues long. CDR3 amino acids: CASSLTGRGYTF. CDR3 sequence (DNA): TGTGCCAGCAGCCTCACAGGGAGAGGCTACACCTTC. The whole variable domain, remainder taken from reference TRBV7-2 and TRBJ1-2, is GAGVSQSPSNKVTEKGKDVELRCDPISGHTALYWYRQSLGQGLEFLIYFQGNSAPDKSGLPSDRFSAERTGGSVSTLTIQRTQQEDSAVYLCASSLTGRGYTFGSGTRLTVV.